The next 17 T cell receptor beta chains were all read from a single sample in a study of blood T cell repertoires in COVID-19. Method: immunoSEQ multiplex PCR; TCRdb's copy keeps in-frame clones and lacks some. Here the sample spans 250,000 to 300,000 clones, nearly 90% being singletons. The sequenced material came from peripheral blood. All receptors derive from a woman aged 60-75 years with COVID-19, enrolled during active disease.

The gene calls are TRBV15 and TRBJ2-2; the D gene is possibly TRBD1 (5 bases). Germline-derived CDR1 and CDR2 are LNHNV and YYDKDF (reference sequence). V dropped 0 bases and J dropped 0 bases, with 20 bases sitting between them. The CDR3 extends over 20 amino acids. CDR3 loop: CATSRDKFRTQAPNTGELFF. In DNA form, the CDR3 reads TGTGCCACCAGCAGAGATAAGTTTAGGACACAAGCACCGAACACCGGGGAGCTGTTTTTT.

The V gene is TRBV6-2 or TRBV6-3, the J gene TRBJ1-1; possibly TRBD1 for D (6 bases). Germline V gene data show CDR1 as MNHEY and CDR2 as SVGEGT. V lost 5 bases, J lost 1 base, and 8 bases lay in between. The CDR3 loop spans 13 amino acids. Written as DNA, the CDR3 is TGTGCCAGCAGTACGACAGGGAACACTGAAGCTTTCTTT. Its translation: CASSTTGNTEAFF.

V gene TRBV5-4 combines with J gene TRBJ1-6; TRBD1 agrees at 9 bases. The CDR3 has 15 amino acids. The ends lost 4 bases at V and 6 bases at J; junction bases unmatched: 5. Germline CDR1 and CDR2: SGHNT and YYREEE (reference sequence). Written as DNA, the CDR3 is TGTGCCAGCAGCACCCGGGGACAGGGTAATTCACCCCTCCACTTT. Translated: CASSTRGQGNSPLHF.

The chain employs TRBV4-3 and TRBJ1-2; a possible D gene is TRBD1 (5 bases). Between the trimmed V and J ends, which lost 0 bases and 10 bases, there was a span of 12 bases. This CDR3 has 13 residues. Germline V CDR1 and CDR2: LGHNA, YSLEER. The CDR3: CASSQEGGAFYTF. The CDR3 DNA reads TGCGCCAGCAGCCAAGAAGGCGGGGCCTTCTACACCTTC.

The CDR3 is CASSPRDNNQPQHF. Written as DNA, the CDR3 is TGTGCCAGCTCACCACGCGACAACAATCAGCCCCAGCATTTT. The chain is built from TRBV18 and TRBJ1-5; D gene unclear. There are 14 residues in the CDR3. The ends were cut back, 1 base at V and 3 bases at J, with 7 bases in the middle. Germline V gene sequence: CDR1 KGHSH, CDR2 LQKENI.

The chain is built from TRBV3-1 (or the pseudogene TRBV3-2) and TRBJ1-2, with 9 nucleotides matching TRBD1. The V gene end was trimmed by 5 bases and the J gene end by 7 bases; junction bases not matched to a gene: 5. Germline assignment: CDR1 LGHDT and CDR2 YNNKEL (reference sequence). This CDR3 region has 13 residues. CDR3 region: CASSETGGSGYTF. The CDR3 region has the DNA TGTGCCAGCAGCGAGACAGGGGGTAGTGGCTACACCTTC.

CDR3 sequence (DNA): TGTGCCAGTAGTGTGCTCCGGACAGGGGATGCCAAAAACATTCAGTACTTC. It yields the protein CASSVLRTGDAKNIQYF. This chain connects TRBV19 to TRBJ2-4; TRBD1 matches 9 bases. This CDR3 region has 17 residues. The germline CDR1 and CDR2 sequences are LNHDA and SQIVND (reference sequence). V lost 5 bases and J lost 1; bases outside the gene matches: 9.

The V and J genes are TRBV19 and TRBJ1-2; D remains ambiguous. The CDR3 contains 14 residues. V was cut by 3 bases and J by 1 base, with 9 bases left in between. Germline V gene lookup returns CDR1 LNHDA and CDR2 SQIVND (reference sequence). The chain's CDR3 is CASSIVLNNYGYTF. DNA for the CDR3: TGTGCCAGTAGTATCGTCCTTAATAACTATGGCTACACCTTC. Full variable domain (outside the CDR3, taken from reference TRBV19 and TRBJ1-2): DGGITQSPKYLFRKEGQNVTLSCEQNLNHDAMYWYRQDPGQGLRLIYYSQIVNDFQKGDIAEGYSVSREKKESFPLTVTSAQKNPTAFYLCASSIVLNNYGYTFGSGTRLTVV.

The CDR3 DNA sequence: TGTGCCAGCAGCTTCGACAGGGGGCGGGGCAATCAGCCCCAGCATTTT. Amino acid sequence: CASSFDRGRGNQPQHF. This chain connects TRBV7-8 to TRBJ1-5; 10 nucleotides line up with TRBD1. J lost 2 bases, V lost 3 bases, and 4 bases had no gene match. The V gene's germline CDR1 is SGHVS and CDR2 FQNEAQ. The CDR3 has 16 amino acids.

V and J are TRBV27 and TRBJ1-2, with a tentative D call TRBD1 (6 bases). Trimming shortened V by 0 bases and J by 4 bases, and 15 bases separated the two germline ends. The CDR3 contains 16 residues. CDR1 and CDR2 from the germline V gene are MNHEY and SMNVEV (reference sequence). The CDR3 bases are TGTGCCAGCAGTTTATCGATAGGGGACACGCTCTATGGCTACACCTTC. Residues: CASSLSIGDTLYGYTF.

This chain joins TRBV4-3 and TRBJ2-2; 9 nucleotides line up with TRBD1. The CDR3 runs 16 residues. After removal of 4 bases from V and 3 bases from J, the junction contained 6 bases not matched to a gene. Germline CDR1 LGHNA, CDR2 YSLEER. The CDR3 bases are TGCGCCAGCAGCCCAAAGGACAGGGGTGACACCGGGGAGCTGTTTTTT. Its translation is CASSPKDRGDTGELFF.

This sequence joins TRBV18 and TRBJ1-2; perhaps TRBD1 as D (6 bases). Trimming stripped 7 bases from V and 7 bases from J, with 13 bases between. Germline loops: CDR1 KGHSH, CDR2 LQKENI. The CDR3 spans 12 residues. In DNA, the CDR3 is TGTGCCAGCTTTCAGGGGTCTACTGGCTACACCTTC. This translates into CASFQGSTGYTF.

The gene calls are TRBV3-1 (or the pseudogene TRBV3-2) and TRBJ1-1; a weak D match, TRBD1 (5 bases). Trimming removed 0 bases from V and 11 bases from J, with 13 bases in between. Germline CDR1 and CDR2: LGHDT and YNNKEL (reference sequence). CDR3 length: 13 amino acids. The CDR3 loop is CASSQDSGRVAFF. The DNA of the CDR3 is TGTGCCAGCAGCCAAGATAGTGGCAGGGTGGCTTTCTTT.

The chain joins TRBV6-6 to TRBJ2-4, with D possibly being TRBD1 (5 bases). The V end was cut by 2 bases, the J end by 1 base, with 12 bases between. Germline V CDR1 and CDR2: MNHNY, SVGAGI (reference sequence). The CDR3 extends over 16 amino acids. CDR3 residues: CASSYELGAAKNIQYF. CDR3 nucleotides: TGTGCCAGCAGTTACGAGTTAGGGGCGGCCAAAAACATTCAGTACTTC.

The genes are TRBV4-1 and TRBJ1-2; 10 bases line up with TRBD1. Germline CDR1 is MGHRA and CDR2 is YSYEKL. CDR3 length: 16 residues. J gave up 6 bases and V 2 bases, and 9 bases lay outside the gene matches. The CDR3 here is CASSQTGTGVTNGYTF. The CDR3 DNA follows: TGCGCCAGCAGCCAAACCGGGACAGGGGTGACCAATGGCTACACCTTC.

The chain carries TRBV5-1 and TRBJ1-1; TRBD1 matches at 8 bases. Germline values: CDR1 SGHRS, CDR2 YFSETQ. Trimming took 3 bases from V and 8 from J; bases not matched to a gene: 3. This CDR3 has 12 residues. The CDR3 DNA follows: TGCGCCAGCAGCTCGGGACAGGCCGAAGCTTTCTTT. Protein: CASSSGQAEAFF.

The chain has TRBV29-1 and TRBJ2-1; D may be TRBD1 (6 bases). This CDR3 region has 14 residues. In germline, CDR1 is SQVTM, CDR2 ANQGSEA. V lost 5 bases and J lost 0, with 11 bases in between. The CDR3: CSVSARGSYNEQFF. Written as DNA, the CDR3 is TGCAGCGTTTCCGCCAGGGGCTCCTACAATGAGCAGTTCTTC.